These 25 T cell receptor beta chains share one sample of origin, sequenced in a study of shared clonotypes between healthy human individuals. TCRdb's copy holds only in-frame clones and misses some; the assay was immunoSEQ multiplex PCR. The data hold 190,000 or so clones, with approximately 60% observed a single time. The sequenced sample consisted of memory CD4+ T cells sorted from blood. Stated subset: CD45RA-negative fraction. The receptor source for this set is a man in his thirties or forties in good health.

This clone was observed a few times. The chain uses TRBV11-2 and TRBJ1-4; D remains unclear. Trimming took off 5 bases at V and 5 bases at J, with 9 bases between the two ends. The CDR3 consists of 13 residues. CDR1 and CDR2 from the germline V gene are SGHAT and FQNNGV. The chain's CDR3 is CASSRTLNEKLFF. CDR3 sequence (DNA): TGTGCCAGCAGCCGGACCCTAAATGAAAAACTGTTTTTT.

Worth noting for this clone: This CDR3 is also generated by other DNA sequences in the sample. The V and J genes are TRBV5-1 and TRBJ2-2, with 7 nucleotides matching TRBD1. Germline CDR1 and CDR2: SGHRS and YFSETQ. The CDR3 runs 14 residues. V shed 3 bases, J shed 3 bases, and the junction held 2 bases outside the gene matches. CDR3 in amino acids: CASSSGQDTGELFF. The CDR3 nucleotides are TGCGCCAGCAGCTCAGGACAGGACACCGGGGAGCTGTTTTTT. The whole variable domain, filled in from reference TRBV5-1 and TRBJ2-2, reads KAGVTQTPRYLIKTRGQQVTLSCSPISGHRSVSWYQQTPGQGLQFLFEYFSETQRNKGNFPGRFSGRQFSNSRSEMNVSTLELGDSALYLCASSSGQDTGELFFGEGSRLTVL.

This clone was counted only a few times. Within the sample, other DNA sequences also encode this same CDR3. The chain links TRBV4-3 to TRBJ2-7, with D uncertain. Germline CDR1 reads LGHNA; CDR2 reads YSLEER. The CDR3 is made up of 13 amino acids. V was pared by 1 base and J by 4 bases, with 8 bases between. CDR3 nucleotide sequence: TGCGCCAGCAGCCAAGGCCCTCTTTACGAGCAGTACTTC. This gives the protein CASSQGPLYEQYF.

J is TRBJ1-1 and V is TRBV27; D is unclear. CDR1 is MNHEY, CDR2 SMNVEV, per germline (reference sequence). V was clipped by 5 bases and J by 2 bases, with 27 bases between them. The CDR3 runs 19 residues. This CDR3 is CASSPAPDFRLLGNTEAFF. For the CDR3, the DNA is TGTGCCAGCAGTCCGGCGCCGGACTTCCGACTTTTGGGAAACACTGAAGCTTTCTTT.

Of note for this clone: This same CDR3 is encoded by further DNA sequences in the sample. The genes are TRBV6-5 and TRBJ2-2; tentatively, D is TRBD2 (5 bases). V was shortened by 5 bases and J by 5 bases, with 9 bases between the two germline ends. This CDR3 comprises 13 residues. Germline V lookup: CDR1 MNHEY, CDR2 SVGAGI. The CDR3 DNA sequence: TGTGCCAGCAGTCCGAGGGTTACCGGGGAGCTGTTTTTT. Its translation: CASSPRVTGELFF.

As regards this clone: At one boundary the junction diverges from the germline segment, which might be a read error. This sequence joins TRBV7-2 and TRBJ2-1; D uncertain. The CDR3 has 11 amino acids. Germline V lookup: CDR1 SGHTA, CDR2 FQGNSA. In nucleotides, the CDR3 is TGTGCCAGCAGCGTAGCCTATGAGCAGTTCTTC. The encoded protein is CASSVAYEQFF.

This clone showed up just a few times. V is TRBV6-1 and J is TRBJ2-3; 9 bases are shared with TRBD1. CDR1 MNHNS and CDR2 SASEGT come from the germline V gene. The CDR3 contains 14 residues. V lost 8 bases, J lost 2 bases, and 5 bases stayed unmatched. CDR3 loop: CASWDRAYTDTQYF. The CDR3 nucleotides read TGTGCCAGCTGGGACAGGGCCTACACAGATACGCAGTATTTT.

This chain uses TRBV27 with TRBJ2-1; D is unresolved. The CDR3 is 15 amino acids. Per the germline V gene, CDR1 is MNHEY and CDR2 is SMNVEV (reference sequence). V gave up 5 bases and J gave up 8 bases, with 19 bases separating them. DNA for the CDR3: TGTGCCAGCAGTCGTGGGGTACGGCTAGTCCATGAGCAGTTCTTC. Encoded protein: CASSRGVRLVHEQFF.

This sequence joins TRBV27 and TRBJ2-3, with TRBD1 identical over 8 bases. This CDR3 has 13 residues. V shed 4 bases and J 5 bases; nucleotides not matched to a gene: 2. The germline gives CDR1 MNHEY, CDR2 SMNVEV (reference sequence). The CDR3 here is CASSSRGQDTQYF. The CDR3 coding sequence is TGTGCCAGCAGTTCCAGGGGGCAAGATACGCAGTATTTT.

The chain is built from TRBV11-2 and TRBJ1-1; D not certain. Trimming took 0 bases from V and 1 from J, leaving 12 bases between them. The length of the CDR3 is 16 residues. Germline lookup yields CDR1 SGHAT and CDR2 FQNNGV. The CDR3 DNA follows: TGTGCCAGCAGCTTAGATTGGGTGGGGTCGAACACTGAAGCTTTCTTT. Protein product: CASSLDWVGSNTEAFF.

The rearrangement joins TRBV11-1 to TRBJ2-7, with D perhaps matching TRBD1 or TRBD2 (5 bases each). The CDR3 runs to 16 residues. In germline, CDR1 is SGHAT, CDR2 FQDESV (reference sequence). Between the trimmed V and J ends, which lost 5 bases and 2 bases, there was a span of 19 bases. This CDR3 reads CASSPNSGTVTYEQYF. The CDR3 DNA sequence: TGTGCCAGCAGCCCGAATTCCGGGACGGTAACCTACGAGCAGTACTTC.

J is TRBJ2-5 and V is TRBV7-2; perhaps TRBD2 as D (7 bases). The germline V gene has CDR1 SGHTA and CDR2 FQGNSA. This CDR3 region has 15 residues. The ends were cut back, 8 bases at V and 5 bases at J, with 21 bases in the middle. CDR3 amino acids: CASGGRGGRWETQYF. The CDR3 DNA sequence: TGTGCCAGCGGAGGCCGCGGGGGCCGGTGGGAGACCCAGTACTTC.

The chain has TRBV6-5 and TRBJ2-7; possibly TRBD1 or TRBD2 for D (5 bases each). Germline values: CDR1 MNHEY, CDR2 SVGAGI. The V and J ends lost 0 bases and 3 bases respectively, with 15 bases between them. There are 16 residues in the CDR3. This CDR3 reads CASSYSLGGGFYEQYF. The CDR3 DNA is TGTGCCAGCAGTTACTCCCTTGGTGGGGGATTCTACGAGCAGTACTTC.

This clone was picked up a small number of times. J is TRBJ2-1 and V is TRBV5-6; the D is unclear. The CDR3 runs 13 residues. Trimming took 0 bases from V and 4 from J, leaving 5 bases between them. From germline, CDR1 is SGHDT and CDR2 YYEEEE. CDR3 protein: CASSLDVYNEQFF. Written as DNA, the CDR3 is TGTGCCAGCAGCTTGGACGTATACAATGAGCAGTTCTTC.

The chain recombines TRBV7-9 with TRBJ1-4; 11 bases align to TRBD1. CDR1 and CDR2 (germline): SEHNR, FQNEAQ (reference sequence). There are 18 residues in the CDR3. V lost 6 bases to trimming and J lost 0 bases; unmatched junction nucleotides: 9. CDR3 in amino acids: CASSRKGQGASTNEKLFF. DNA for the CDR3: TGTGCCAGCAGTCGTAAAGGACAGGGGGCTTCAACTAATGAAAAACTGTTTTTT.

The gene calls are TRBV2 and TRBJ2-3; TRBD1 is a possible D gene (6 bases). Trimming took off 1 base at V and 1 base at J, with 9 bases between the two ends. Germline assignment: CDR1 SNHLY and CDR2 FYNNEI. The CDR3 is 15 amino acids. The CDR3 region has the DNA TGTGCCAGCAGTGAAGAAAAGGGGGGCACAGATACGCAGTATTTT. Protein sequence: CASSEEKGGTDTQYF.

In the case of this clone: Other DNA sequences in this sample translate to the same CDR3. The chain is built from TRBV30 and TRBJ1-1, with D hard to call. This CDR3 comprises 12 residues. Trimming took off 0 bases at V and 1 base at J, with 3 bases between the two ends. Per the germline V gene, CDR1 is GTSNPN and CDR2 is SVGIG (reference sequence). CDR3 region: CAWSVPNTEAFF. CDR3 bases: TGTGCCTGGAGTGTTCCGAACACTGAAGCTTTCTTT.

The table lists this clone with a few counts. The chain uses TRBV5-1 and TRBJ2-2, with 9 bases identical to TRBD1. V trimming: 6 bases; J trimming: 5 bases; junction bases outside the gene matches: 14. The CDR3 contains 17 residues. CDR1 is SGHRS and CDR2 is YFSETQ in the germline V gene. CDR3 nucleotide sequence: TGCGCCAGCACCCCCCAACCCGGACAGGGGTCGACCGGGGAGCTGTTTTTT. Protein sequence: CASTPQPGQGSTGELFF.

The chain links TRBV30 to TRBJ2-1; maybe TRBD1 (5 bases). The CDR3 runs to 12 residues. Trimming stripped 7 bases from V and 6 bases from J, with 13 bases between. Germline loops: CDR1 GTSNPN, CDR2 SVGIG (reference sequence). The CDR3 DNA sequence: TGTGCCTACAGGAAAGTAAGCAATGAGCAGTTCTTC. Its translation is CAYRKVSNEQFF.

Worth noting for this clone: The same CDR3 is also encoded by other DNA sequences in this sample. The rearrangement uses TRBV11-2 and TRBJ2-1; no reliable D call. The germline gives CDR1 SGHAT, CDR2 FQNNGV. V was clipped by 1 base and J by 2 bases, with 0 bases between them. The CDR3 is 12 amino acids. The CDR3 sequence is CASSLAYNEQFF. Here the CDR3 DNA reads TGTGCCAGCAGCTTAGCCTACAATGAGCAGTTCTTC.

This clone was observed once. V gene TRBV6-6 combines with J gene TRBJ2-5; TRBD2 might be the D (6 bases). Germline V gives CDR1 MNHNY, CDR2 SVGAGI (reference sequence). CDR3 length equals 13 residues. V was pared by 6 bases and J by 1 base, with 9 bases between. Here the CDR3 reads CASRPGGQETQYF. As DNA, the CDR3 is TGTGCCAGCAGGCCCGGGGGCCAAGAGACCCAGTACTTC.

The chain recombines TRBV18 with TRBJ2-5; D gene uncertain. Germline values: CDR1 KGHSH, CDR2 LQKENI. The CDR3 spans 18 residues. V was trimmed by 1 base and J by 3 bases, leaving 21 bases between them. The CDR3: CASSPQVMAEGIKETQYF. CDR3 nucleotide sequence: TGTGCCAGCTCACCACAGGTGATGGCGGAAGGGATTAAAGAGACCCAGTACTTC.

J is TRBJ2-7 and V is TRBV30; 15 nucleotides align to TRBD2. This CDR3 spans 18 amino acids. With 0 bases clipped from V and 3 bases from J, the junction kept 9 bases outside the gene matches. Germline assignment: CDR1 GTSNPN and CDR2 SVGIG (reference sequence). The CDR3 coding sequence is TGTGCCTGGAGTGTTTACCGGACTAGCGGGAGGGCCCGCTACGAGCAGTACTTC. Its translation: CAWSVYRTSGRARYEQYF.

The genes are TRBV9 and TRBJ2-7; TRBD1 is a possible D gene (5 bases). This CDR3 is 14 amino acids long. Germline values: CDR1 SGDLS, CDR2 YYNGEE. V lost 4 bases and J lost 2, with 13 bases in between. The CDR3 region is CASSPMTAAYEQYF. The CDR3 region has the DNA TGTGCCAGCAGCCCTATGACAGCAGCCTACGAGCAGTACTTC.

The chain recombines TRBV5-1 with TRBJ2-7, with 15 bases lining up with TRBD2. The CDR3 runs to 15 residues. J gave up 6 bases and V 4 bases, and 5 bases lay outside the gene matches. Germline V gene lookup returns CDR1 SGHRS and CDR2 YFSETQ. The CDR3 is CASSGLAGGLGEQYF. DNA for the CDR3: TGCGCCAGCAGCGGACTAGCGGGAGGGCTGGGCGAGCAGTACTTC.